The clone carrying this T cell receptor beta chain was detected ten times or more. Per germline, CDR1 LNHDA and CDR2 SQIVND (reference sequence). V shed 9 bases and J shed 3 bases, with 11 bases lying between them. The CDR3 has 12 residues. The data are from a study of T cells in Graves' hyperthyroidism and ophthalmopathy. Template material for amplifying TCR beta CDR3 regions consisted of RNA transcripts. HTBI primers were the set used in a first-round RT-PCR of the TCR CDR3. TCRdb called the multiplex PCR reads again in MiXCR, with one record for every CDR3 protein. The sample includes hundreds of thousands of distinct CDR3 sequences, 25% to 30% seen only once; the top ten take about 30%.

This TCR came from a man aged 40-55 years with Graves' hyperthyroidism that later progressed to Graves' ophthalmopathy. The source material was blood. The chain is built from TRBV19 and TRBJ1-1; weak D call: TRBD1 (6 bases). CDR3: CASRGADTEAFF. CDR3 nucleotides: TGTGCCAGCAGGGGAGCGGACACTGAAGCTTTCTTT.